Below are 15 T cell receptor beta chains sequenced from a single sample in a study of PD-1 blockade in classical Hodgkin lymphoma. Relapse after autologous stem cell transplantation occurred in every patient, and brentuximab vedotin exposure varied. Assay: immunoSEQ multiplex PCR; the TCRdb copy retains only in-frame clones and omits some. The data contain almost 100,000 clones, 80% to 95% of them singletons. This material consisted of peripheral blood mononuclear cells (PBMCs), taken at baseline. Receptors originate from a human donor with classical Hodgkin lymphoma.

This chain connects TRBV29-1 to TRBJ2-5, with TRBD1 matching 9 bases. The trim removed 4 bases at V and 5 bases at J, leaving 8 bases unmatched. Germline CDR1 SQVTM, CDR2 ANQGSEA. The CDR3 length is 14 residues. The CDR3 reads CSVALTGGRETQYF. The DNA of the CDR3 is TGCAGCGTTGCTTTGACAGGGGGTAGGGAGACCCAGTACTTC.

The V gene is TRBV2, the J gene TRBJ1-1; a possible D gene is TRBD1 (5 bases). The ends were cut back, 3 bases at V and 3 bases at J, with 17 bases in the middle. Germline assignment: CDR1 SNHLY and CDR2 FYNNEI. The CDR3 extends over 16 amino acids. The DNA for the CDR3 is TGTGCCAGCAGTGAGCGTCGGGGCCTTTCCGACACTGAAGCTTTCTTT. Protein: CASSERRGLSDTEAFF.

The chain couples TRBV10-1 to TRBJ2-1; no firm D call. The germline CDR1 and CDR2 sequences are WNHNN and SYGVQD (reference sequence). V dropped 4 bases and J dropped 4 bases, with 14 bases sitting between them. The CDR3 is 15 amino acids. The CDR3 bases are TGCGCCAGCAGTGGTGACGGTGACGGTTACAATGAGCAGTTCTTC. Encoded protein: CASSGDGDGYNEQFF.

The V and J genes are TRBV28 and TRBJ2-3; D perhaps matches TRBD1 (7 bases). The CDR3 has 14 amino acids. The V end lost 3 bases, the J end lost 4 bases, and 11 bases lay between the germline ends. The germline CDR1 and CDR2 sequences are MDHEN and SYDVKM. CDR3 sequence: CASSLTGTSDTQYF. Written as DNA, the CDR3 is TGTGCCAGCAGTTTGACAGGGACTTCAGATACGCAGTATTTT.

V gene TRBV7-9 combines with J gene TRBJ2-5; D is unclear. V gave up 0 bases and J gave up 5 bases, with 7 bases separating them. Germline CDR1 SEHNR, CDR2 FQNEAQ (reference sequence). The CDR3 is made up of 13 amino acids. In nucleotides, the CDR3 is TGTGCCAGCAGCTTAGCGCTGGGGGAGACCCAGTACTTC. As protein: CASSLALGETQYF.

This rearrangement joins TRBV7-3 to TRBJ1-3; D perhaps matches TRBD1 (5 bases). Germline V gene data show CDR1 as SGHTA and CDR2 as FQGTGA. The CDR3 has 15 residues. The V end lost 0 bases, the J end lost 2 bases, and 8 bases lay between the germline ends. CDR3 loop: CASSLTWGPGNTIYF. In DNA form, the CDR3 reads TGTGCCAGCAGCTTAACCTGGGGACCTGGAAACACCATATATTTT.

Comment on this clone: Other DNA variants within this sample encode the same CDR3. The V gene is TRBV28, the J gene TRBJ1-4, with 8 bases matching TRBD1. CDR1 is MDHEN and CDR2 is SYDVKM in the germline V gene. There are 13 residues in the CDR3. V dropped 6 bases and J dropped 7; count of bases not matched to a gene: 4. The CDR3 sequence is CASRDRASEKLFF. CDR3 DNA: TGTGCCAGCAGGGACAGGGCTAGTGAAAAACTGTTTTTT.

The chain joins TRBV29-1 to TRBJ2-7, with 7 bases matching TRBD2. CDR1 is SQVTM and CDR2 is ANQGSEA in the germline V gene. The V gene end was trimmed by 6 bases and the J gene end by 3 bases; junction bases not matched to a gene: 8. CDR3 size: 13 residues. CDR3 in amino acids: CSVGGDSIYEQYF. DNA of the CDR3: TGCAGCGTGGGGGGGGACTCCATCTACGAGCAGTACTTC.

The chain couples TRBV5-8 to TRBJ2-7, with TRBD1 identical over 7 bases. The CDR3 runs to 14 residues. Germline V gene data show CDR1 as SGHTS and CDR2 as YDEGEE. Trimming at V came to 1 base and at J to 4 bases, leaving 5 bases not matched to a gene. The CDR3 nucleotides read TGTGCCAGCAGCTTGAGGGGGCTAGTATACGAGCAGTACTTC. This encodes CASSLRGLVYEQYF.

This chain uses TRBV5-6 with TRBJ2-5, with 14 bases aligning to TRBD2. This CDR3 comprises 17 residues. V shed 4 bases, J shed 10 bases, and the junction held 15 bases outside the gene matches. Germline loops: CDR1 SGHDT, CDR2 YYEEEE. Here the CDR3 DNA reads TGTGCCAGCAGCGCGGGTCGACTAGCGGGAGGGGCCGCGGGCCAGTACTTC. It codes for CASSAGRLAGGAAGQYF. Full variable domain (missing parts from reference TRBV5-6 and TRBJ2-5): DAGVTQSPTHLIKTRGQQVTLRCSPKSGHDTVSWYQQALGQGPQFIFQYYEEEERQRGNFPDRFSGHQFPNYSSELNVNALLLGDSALYLCASSAGRLAGGAAGQYFGPGTRLLVL.

The rearrangement joins TRBV27 to TRBJ1-1, with D possibly being TRBD1 (5 bases). The CDR3 consists of 14 residues. Deletions cut 1 base from V and 4 bases from J, with 10 bases between. The germline CDR1 and CDR2 sequences are MNHEY and SMNVEV (reference sequence). As DNA, the CDR3 is TGTGCCAGCAGTTTATTACAGCAGGGCACTGAAGCTTTCTTT. This encodes CASSLLQQGTEAFF.

The rearrangement uses TRBV7-9 and TRBJ1-1; no reliable D call. From germline, CDR1 is SEHNR and CDR2 FQNEAQ (reference sequence). The CDR3 runs 14 residues. V was pared by 5 bases and J by 1 base, with 11 bases between. The CDR3 DNA is TGTGCCAGCAGCCCTCTCACAGCGAACACTGAAGCTTTCTTT. Translated, it gives CASSPLTANTEAFF.

This clone was seen once. V and J are TRBV28 and TRBJ2-2; 7 bases match TRBD2. Trimming cost V 5 bases and J 0 bases; bases outside gene matches: 3. The length of the CDR3 is 15 residues. The germline V gene has CDR1 MDHEN and CDR2 SYDVKM. The CDR3 region has the DNA TGTGCCAGCAGTGGGAGGGCAGCGAACACCGGGGAGCTGTTTTTT. Translating it yields CASSGRAANTGELFF.

The J gene is TRBJ1-2, the V gene TRBV7-9; maybe TRBD1 (5 bases). There are 13 residues in the CDR3. Looked up from germline, CDR1 is SEHNR and CDR2 is FQNEAQ (reference sequence). Trimming pared 5 bases from V and 4 bases from J, leaving 11 bases between. The CDR3: CASSTGQGYGYTF. The CDR3 DNA sequence: TGTGCCAGCAGCACTGGACAAGGCTATGGCTACACCTTC.

V is TRBV7-9 and J is TRBJ2-7; D perhaps matches TRBD2 (5 bases). The CDR3 sequence is 15 residues long. V lost 4 bases and J 6 bases, leaving 19 bases between the germline ends. CDR1 is SEHNR, CDR2 FQNEAQ, per germline (reference sequence). The chain's CDR3 is CASSSNLAGSSEQYF. The CDR3 nucleotides are TGTGCCAGCAGCTCAAATCTAGCTGGGTCATCCGAGCAGTACTTC.